The clone carrying this T cell receptor (beta chain) appeared a few times. Its specificity is unknown. Per sample, approximately 580 ng of bulk tumor genomic DNA was the template used. Biopsies that were spaced far apart were taken, several per primary tumor, during surgery. The cohort was untreated, with newly diagnosed non-small cell lung cancer undergoing curative surgery. This sample is part of a study of immune heterogeneity within non-small cell lung tumors. The wider study: The composition of the tumors was a handful of squamous cell carcinomas, 10 non-squamous carcinomas and 1 not otherwise specified.

Multiplex PCR with 32 V and 13 J primers amplified TCR beta CDR3. TCRdb used MiXCR to reprocess the multiplex PCR reads, holding one entry per CDR3 protein. The sample gives 20,000 to 25,000 distinct CDR3 sequences, 25% to 30% of which show up once; approximately 3.7% is in the top ten. Study-wide results and limits: For the most part, the T-cell receptor beta clonotypes present at high frequency were distinct from one individual patient to the next. While identical dominant CDR3 beta clonotypes recurred across tumor sites within a patient, high-frequency clones unique to individual sites also appeared.

V gave up 6 bases and J gave up 5 bases; unmatched junction bases: 11. Germline V CDR1 and CDR2: SNHLY, FYNNEI. The CDR3 contains 16 residues. What was sequenced was lung tumor tissue. This clonotype was obtained from a man in his forties or fifties with non-small cell lung cancer. This rearrangement joins TRBV2 to TRBJ2-5; 11 nucleotides line up with TRBD2. The CDR3 protein is CASRLLAGGLTETQYF. CDR3 nucleotides: TGTGCCAGCAGACTTTTAGCGGGAGGGCTGACGGAGACCCAGTACTTC. The full variable domain, in which reference TRBV2 and TRBJ2-5 provide the parts outside the CDR3, is EPEVTQTPSHQVTQMGQEVILRCVPISNHLYFYWYRQILGQKVEFLVSFYNNEISEKSEIFDDQFSVERPDGSNFTLKIRSTKLEDSAMYFCASRLLAGGLTETQYFGPGTRLLVL.